The clone carrying this T cell receptor beta chain was detected only a few times. Its specificity is not known. The data belong to a study of beta chain features in type 1 diabetes. About the study: Summed over all samples, the examined sorted cells came to about 110 million. The study's findings and limits: Moderate but significant shortening of TCRB CDR3s was recorded in all four CD4+ subsets from Type 1 diabetes patients.

Germline V CDR1 and CDR2: MDHEN, SYDVKM. There are 14 residues in the CDR3. The V gene lost 7 bases and the J gene lost 3 bases, with 16 bases spanning the gap. The whole isolated RNA underwent reverse transcription, so sequencing captured expressed TCRB transcripts. Regulatory, naive and central memory T cell samples averaged around 3.5 million reads. The repertoire was sequenced with immunoSEQ multiplex PCR; TCRdb's copy has only in-frame clones and lacks some. The profile shows 600,000 to 700,000 clones, around an eighth of them singletons. This chain links TRBV28 with TRBJ2-7; perhaps TRBD2 as D (6 bases). The sample taken for sequencing was naive CD4+ T cells from blood. The TCR originated in a man aged 18 to 30 with type 1 diabetes. In DNA, the CDR3 is TGTGCCAGCACCCCGGGGGACCGAGTCTACGAGCAGTACTTC. Translated, it gives CASTPGDRVYEQYF.